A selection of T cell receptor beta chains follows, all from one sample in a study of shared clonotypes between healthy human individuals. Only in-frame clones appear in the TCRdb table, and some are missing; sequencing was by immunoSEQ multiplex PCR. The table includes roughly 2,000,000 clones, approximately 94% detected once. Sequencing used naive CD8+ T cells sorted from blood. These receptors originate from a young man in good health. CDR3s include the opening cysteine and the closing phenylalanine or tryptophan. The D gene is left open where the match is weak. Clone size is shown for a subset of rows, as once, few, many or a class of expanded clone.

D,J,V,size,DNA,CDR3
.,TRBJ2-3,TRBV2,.,TGTGCCAGCACCCGGGATACGCAGTATTTT,CASTRDTQYF
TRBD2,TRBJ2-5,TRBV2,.,TGTGCCAGCAGTGCTTTGCTAGCGGGGGGGACAAAAGAGACCCAGTACTTC,CASSALLAGGTKETQYF
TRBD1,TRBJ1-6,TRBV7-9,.,TGTGCCAGCAGCTTAGAGGGGACAGGGCCTAGCTCCTATAATTCACCCCTCCACTTT,CASSLEGTGPSSYNSPLHF
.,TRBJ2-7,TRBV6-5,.,TGTGCCAGCAGTTACTCGTGGCCGGGATCCTACGAGCAGTACTTC,CASSYSWPGSYEQYF
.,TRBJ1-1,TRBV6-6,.,TGTGCCAGCAGGGTCTACACTGAAGCTTTCTTT,CASRVYTEAFF
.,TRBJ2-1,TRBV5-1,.,TGCGCCAGCAACGCCTACGGGGTCTTATACAATGAGCAGTTCTTC,CASNAYGVLYNEQFF
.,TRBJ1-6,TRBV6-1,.,TGTGCCAGCAGTGAAACCGGCCCCAATTCACCCCTCCACTTT,CASSETGPNSPLHF
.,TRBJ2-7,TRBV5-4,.,TGTGCCAGCAGCTTGGGTACGGCCACCTACGAGCAGTACTTC,CASSLGTATYEQYF
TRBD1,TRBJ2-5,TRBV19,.,TGTGCCAGTAGCTCCGGGACAGGGTTGGCGGAGACCCAGTACTTC,CASSSGTGLAETQYF
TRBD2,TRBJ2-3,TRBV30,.,TGTGCCTGGTCAGCGGGAGTGGGAGATACGCAGTATTTT,CAWSAGVGDTQYF
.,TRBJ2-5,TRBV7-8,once,TGTGCCAGCAGCTTAGCCCTCCTAGGGGATGAGGACCAAGAGACCCAGTACTTC,CASSLALLGDEDQETQYF
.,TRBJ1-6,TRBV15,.,TGTGCCACCAGCAGAGTTACAGGGACCAATTCACCCCTCCACTTT,CATSRVTGTNSPLHF
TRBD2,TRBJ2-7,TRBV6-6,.,TGTGCCAGCACTGGACTAGCGGCCTTCCACGAGCAGTACTTC,CASTGLAAFHEQYF
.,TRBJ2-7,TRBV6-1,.,TGTGCCAGCAGTGAAGGGACGGACACTTCCTACGAGCAGTACTTC,CASSEGTDTSYEQYF
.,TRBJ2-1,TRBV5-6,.,TGTGCCAGCAGCTTTAGCGCCCTTGAGCAGTTCTTC,CASSFSALEQFF
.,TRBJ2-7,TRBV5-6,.,TGTGCCAGCTTAGGATCGGACGGACCCTCCTACGAGCAGTACTTC,CASLGSDGPSYEQYF
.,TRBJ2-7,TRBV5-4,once,TGTGCCAGCAGTCCAGGGGAATCCTACGAGCAGTACTTC,CASSPGESYEQYF
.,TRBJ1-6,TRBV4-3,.,TGCGCCAGCAGCCAAGAAACAGGCCCTAGGGGAGTTTCACCCCTCCACTTT,CASSQETGPRGVSPLHF
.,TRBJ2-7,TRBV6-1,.,TGTGCCAGCAGTGAAGGGTTGGGACATGGTCCCTACGAGCAGTACTTC,CASSEGLGHGPYEQYF
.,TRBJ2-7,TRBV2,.,TGTGCCAGCAGTGAGATAGAGGAGGGCGAGCAGTACTTC,CASSEIEEGEQYF
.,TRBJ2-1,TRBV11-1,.,TGTGCCAGCAGCCCCCCTAGCGTAAATGAGCAGTTCTTC,CASSPPSVNEQFF
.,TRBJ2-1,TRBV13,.,TGTGCCAGCAGCTTGCCTGGTTTAGATGAGCAGTTCTTC,CASSLPGLDEQFF
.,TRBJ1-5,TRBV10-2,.,TGCGCCAGCAGTGATACAGTACAGCCCCAGCATTTT,CASSDTVQPQHF
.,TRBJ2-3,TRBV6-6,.,TGTGCCAGCAGTTACTCGAATGCAGATACGCAGTATTTT,CASSYSNADTQYF
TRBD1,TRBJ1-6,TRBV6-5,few,TGTGCCAGCAGTTACTCGCAGGGGGCGATGCATTCACCCCTCCACTTT,CASSYSQGAMHSPLHF
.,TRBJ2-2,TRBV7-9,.,TGTGCCAGCAGCTTAGTAGGCAGGGAAAACACCGGGGAGCTGTTTTTT,CASSLVGRENTGELFF
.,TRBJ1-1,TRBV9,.,TGTGCCAGCAGCGTAGGTCTGACCGGTGAAGCTTTCTTT,CASSVGLTGEAFF
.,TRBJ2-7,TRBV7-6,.,TGTGCCAGCAGCTTAACGGGGGAGTCCTACGAGCAGTACTTC,CASSLTGESYEQYF
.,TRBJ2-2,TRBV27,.,TGTGCCAGCAGACCTTTAGCGTCGGGAGCCGGGGAGCTGTTTTTT,CASRPLASGAGELFF
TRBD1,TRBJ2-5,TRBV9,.,TGTGCCAGCAGCGCATCCCGACAGGGCGGAGAGACCCAGTACTTC,CASSASRQGGETQYF
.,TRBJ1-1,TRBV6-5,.,TGTGCCAGCAGCCTCCAAGCCCGGGGAACTGAAGCTTTCTTT,CASSLQARGTEAFF
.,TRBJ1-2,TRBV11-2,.,TGTGCCAGCAGCTTAGGGCACGACGGTCTTGGCTACACCTTC,CASSLGHDGLGYTF
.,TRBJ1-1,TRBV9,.,TGTGCCAGCAGCGGAGGACACACTGAAGCTTTCTTT,CASSGGHTEAFF
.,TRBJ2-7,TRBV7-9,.,TGTGCCAGCAGCTTAGGTGACATGCTCGAGCAGTACTTC,CASSLGDMLEQYF
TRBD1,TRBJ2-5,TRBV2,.,TGTGCCAGCACCGAGGGACAGTCACAAGAGACCCAGTACTTC,CASTEGQSQETQYF
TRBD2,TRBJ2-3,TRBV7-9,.,TGTGCCAGCAGCCCTATGACTAGCGGGGTCACAGATACGCAGTATTTT,CASSPMTSGVTDTQYF
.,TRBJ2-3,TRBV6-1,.,TGTGCCAGCAGTGAAGAAGGGCAGGGAACAGATACGCAGTATTTT,CASSEEGQGTDTQYF
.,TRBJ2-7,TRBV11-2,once,TGTGCCAGCAGCTTACTTGGCCGAGAGCAGTACTTC,CASSLLGREQYF
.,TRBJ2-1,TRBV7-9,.,TGTGCCAGCAGCTTAGCAGGGAGTCTTTCCCACAATGAGCAGTTCTTC,CASSLAGSLSHNEQFF
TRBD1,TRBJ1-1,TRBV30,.,TGTGCCGCAGAGGGGGCGGGAGGTGAAGCTTTCTTT,CAAEGAGGEAFF
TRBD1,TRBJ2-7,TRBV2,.,TGTGCCAGCAGGACAGGGGGATGGGACTACGAGCAGTACTTC,CASRTGGWDYEQYF
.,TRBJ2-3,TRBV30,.,TGTGCCTGGAGTGTAGCACGGGTGGGAGATACGCAGTATTTT,CAWSVARVGDTQYF
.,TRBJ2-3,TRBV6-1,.,TGTGCCAGCACCCCAGGGACACGGGGCACAGATACGCAGTATTTT,CASTPGTRGTDTQYF
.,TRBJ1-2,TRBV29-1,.,TGCAGCGTGAGCCCCTCGGGTGAGGTGGACTATGGCTACACCTTC,CSVSPSGEVDYGYTF
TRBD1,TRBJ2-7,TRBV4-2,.,TGTGCCAGCAGCCAAGAGGATCTACAGGGGGCATCCTACGAGCAGTACTTC,CASSQEDLQGASYEQYF
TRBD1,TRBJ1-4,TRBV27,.,TGTGCCAGCAGTTCATCGGGGACAGGGGGTGAAAAACTGTTTTTT,CASSSSGTGGEKLFF